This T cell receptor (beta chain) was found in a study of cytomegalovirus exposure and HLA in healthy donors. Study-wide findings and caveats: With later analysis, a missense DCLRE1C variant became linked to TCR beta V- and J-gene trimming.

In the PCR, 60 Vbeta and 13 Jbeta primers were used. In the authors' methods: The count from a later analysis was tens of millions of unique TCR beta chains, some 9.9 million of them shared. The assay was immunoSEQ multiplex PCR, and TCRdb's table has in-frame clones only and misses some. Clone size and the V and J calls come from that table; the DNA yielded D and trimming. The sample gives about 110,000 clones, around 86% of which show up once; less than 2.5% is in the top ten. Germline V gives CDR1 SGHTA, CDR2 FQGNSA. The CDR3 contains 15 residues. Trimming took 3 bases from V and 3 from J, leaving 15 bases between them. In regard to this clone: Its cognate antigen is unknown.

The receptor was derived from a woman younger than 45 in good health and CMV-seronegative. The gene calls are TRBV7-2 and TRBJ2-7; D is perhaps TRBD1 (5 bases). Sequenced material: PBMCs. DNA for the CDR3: TGTGCCAGCAGCTTGGGGCCCAAACCTGTCTACGAGCAGTACTTC. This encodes CASSLGPKPVYEQYF.